The clone carrying this TCR beta chain was seen once. Authors' processing steps: The assay estimated nucleated cells by amplifying reference gene primers. The repertoire was sequenced with immunoSEQ multiplex PCR; TCRdb's copy has only in-frame clones and lacks some. Clone size and the V and J calls come from that table; the DNA yielded D and trimming. The sample holds roughly 130,000 clones; approximately 84% are singletons and the top ten take around 13%. These data come from a study of blood T cell repertoires in COVID-19. Trimming took 7 bases from V and 6 from J, leaving 16 bases between them. The V gene's germline CDR1 is MNHEY and CDR2 SMNVEV (reference sequence). The length of the CDR3 is 14 residues.

The sequence was obtained from a woman in her twenties or thirties who had recovered from COVID-19. The sample was peripheral blood. This sequence joins TRBV27 and TRBJ1-5; D not resolved. The CDR3 DNA sequence: TGTGCCAGCATGAGAGATGGAGGGCGTCAGCCCCAGCATTTT. Translating gives CASMRDGGRQPQHF.